These 16 T cell receptor beta chains share one sample of origin, sequenced in a study of blood T cell repertoires in COVID-19. Here immunoSEQ multiplex PCR was the method, and the copy in TCRdb shows in-frame clones only, minus some. Seen here are about 180,000 clones, 70% to 90% observed once, and the top ten hold 7.5% to 10%. Sample: peripheral blood. All receptors derive from a woman older than 75 with acute or convalescent COVID-19.

J is TRBJ2-2 and V is TRBV10-3, with 9 bases lining up with TRBD1. Trimming cost V 8 bases and J 5 bases; bases outside gene matches: 0. CDR3 size: 12 residues. From germline, CDR1 is ENHRY and CDR2 SYGVKD. CDR3 sequence: CAIGQGTGELFF. The CDR3 DNA reads as TGTGCCATCGGACAGGGGACCGGGGAGCTGTTTTTT.

The gene calls are TRBV3-1 (or the pseudogene TRBV3-2) and TRBJ1-3; tentatively, D is TRBD1 (6 bases). Germline CDR1 LGHDT, CDR2 YNNKEL (reference sequence). V lost 5 bases and J lost 0, with 14 bases in between. This CDR3 is built from 16 residues. The CDR3 spells CASSYAGDISGNTIYF. The CDR3, as DNA: TGTGCCAGCAGCTACGCAGGGGACATCTCTGGAAACACCATATATTTT.

The genes are TRBV27 and TRBJ1-1, with 9 bases identical to TRBD1. Germline values: CDR1 MNHEY, CDR2 SMNVEV (reference sequence). J was trimmed by 5 bases and V by 5 bases; bases with no gene match: 15. The CDR3 extends over 17 amino acids. CDR3 in DNA: TGTGCCAGCAGTCGCGCGACCCACAGGGGGCGGGTGACTGAAGCTTTCTTT. This codes for CASSRATHRGRVTEAFF.

The DNA of the CDR3 is TGTGCCAGCAGTTCTCCGTCACAGGGGGCGGAAGAGCAGTACTTC. Amino acids: CASSSPSQGAEEQYF. The genes are TRBV2 and TRBJ2-7; 9 bases are a match to TRBD1. The CDR3 sequence is 15 residues long. CDR1 and CDR2 from the germline V gene are SNHLY and FYNNEI. V gave up 5 bases and J gave up 7 bases; unmatched junction bases: 12.

V gene TRBV9 combines with J gene TRBJ2-5, with TRBD2 identical over 7 bases. Germline assignment: CDR1 SGDLS and CDR2 YYNGEE. This CDR3 contains 15 residues. Losses at the gene ends were 3 bases for V and 2 bases for J; bases not matched to a gene: 7. The CDR3 DNA reads as TGTGCCAGCAGCGCGTCGGCTAGCGGACAAGAGACCCAGTACTTC. It is translated as CASSASASGQETQYF.

The J gene is TRBJ2-3, the V gene TRBV28, with 9 bases identical to TRBD2. The CDR3 extends over 14 amino acids. Unmatched junction bases numbered 6, after V lost 7 bases and J lost 4 bases. Germline V lookup: CDR1 MDHEN, CDR2 SYDVKM. CDR3 protein: CASTASGVPDTQYF. The DNA for the CDR3 is TGTGCCAGCACGGCTAGCGGGGTGCCAGATACGCAGTATTTT. Looking up the rest from reference TRBV28 and TRBJ2-3 gives the full variable domain: DVKVTQSSRYLVKRTGEKVFLECVQDMDHENMFWYRQDPGLGLRLIYFSYDVKMKEKGDIPEGYSVSREKKERFSLILESASTNQTSMYLCASTASGVPDTQYFGPGTRLTVL.

The chain employs TRBV5-6 and TRBJ1-2; D unclear. Per germline, CDR1 SGHDT and CDR2 YYEEEE. V was shortened by 0 bases and J by 0 bases, with 6 bases between the two germline ends. The CDR3 covers 14 residues. CDR3 coding DNA: TGTGCCAGCAGCTTGGACAGACCTAACTATGGCTACACCTTC. Translating it yields CASSLDRPNYGYTF.

This clone was detected once. The rearrangement joins TRBV5-5 to TRBJ1-5; TRBD1 is a possible D gene (6 bases). Germline V gene lookup returns CDR1 SGHKS and CDR2 YYEKEE (reference sequence). V lost 4 bases and J lost 2, with 13 bases in between. The CDR3 length is 15 residues. The CDR3 region is CASSQQGRGNQPQHF. The CDR3 nucleotides are TGTGCCAGCAGCCAACAGGGCAGAGGCAATCAGCCCCAGCATTTT.

Only a few counts were recorded for this clone. V usage is TRBV19 and J usage is TRBJ2-2, with TRBD2 as a possible D gene (5 bases). The germline V and J ends were trimmed by 9 bases and 6 bases, with 11 bases remaining between them. Germline-derived CDR1 and CDR2 are LNHDA and SQIVND (reference sequence). This CDR3 spans 12 amino acids. The CDR3 reads CASLVASGELFF. CDR3 coding DNA: TGTGCCAGCTTGGTAGCGTCCGGGGAGCTGTTTTTT. Combining the CDR3 with reference TRBV19 and TRBJ2-2 gives the whole variable domain DGGITQSPKYLFRKEGQNVTLSCEQNLNHDAMYWYRQDPGQGLRLIYYSQIVNDFQKGDIAEGYSVSREKKESFPLTVTSAQKNPTAFYLCASLVASGELFFGEGSRLTVL.

The V gene is TRBV3-1 (or the pseudogene TRBV3-2), the J gene TRBJ2-1, with 8 bases matching TRBD2. After removal of 4 bases from V and 6 bases from J, the junction contained 5 bases not matched to a gene. This CDR3 has 14 residues. Germline-derived CDR1 and CDR2 are LGHDT and YNNKEL (reference sequence). This chain's CDR3 is CASSRDGTSNEQFF. The CDR3 DNA reads as TGTGCCAGCAGCCGGGACGGGACTAGCAATGAGCAGTTCTTC.

The rearrangement uses TRBV18 and TRBJ1-3; 9 bases match TRBD1. Germline loops: CDR1 KGHSH, CDR2 LQKENI. The CDR3 length is 15 residues. V shed 6 bases, J shed 3 bases, and the junction held 6 bases outside the gene matches. CDR3 residues: CASSPGQGYGNTIYF. The CDR3 coding sequence is TGTGCCAGCTCGCCGGGACAGGGTTATGGAAACACCATATATTTT. Combining the CDR3 with reference TRBV18 and TRBJ1-3 gives the whole variable domain NAGVMQNPRHLVRRRGQEARLRCSPMKGHSHVYWYRQLPEEGLKFMVYLQKENIIDESGMPKERFSAEFPKEGPSILRIQQVVRGDSAAYFCASSPGQGYGNTIYFGEGSWLTVV.

The chain has TRBV27 and TRBJ2-3, with 13 bases matching TRBD2. Per germline, CDR1 MNHEY and CDR2 SMNVEV (reference sequence). V lost 7 bases, J lost 4 bases, and 11 bases stayed unmatched. CDR3 size: 17 residues. The chain's CDR3 is CASKDPTSGGLADTQYF. DNA for the CDR3: TGTGCCAGCAAAGATCCGACTAGCGGGGGGCTCGCAGATACGCAGTATTTT.

The chain employs TRBV5-4 and TRBJ2-5; 14 nucleotides match TRBD2. CDR1 is SGHNT, CDR2 YYREEE, per germline (reference sequence). The CDR3 length is 17 residues. After removal of 0 bases from V and 2 bases from J, the junction contained 3 bases not matched to a gene. CDR3 residues: CASSLDGLAGGQETQYF. The CDR3 coding sequence is TGTGCCAGCAGCTTGGATGGACTAGCGGGGGGACAAGAGACCCAGTACTTC.

V is TRBV27 and J is TRBJ1-2; TRBD1 matches at 12 bases. CDR3 length: 17 residues. V lost 7 bases and J lost 7; bases outside the gene matches: 16. The germline V gene has CDR1 MNHEY and CDR2 SMNVEV (reference sequence). The CDR3 spells CASTISPGTGGESGYTF. The CDR3, as DNA: TGTGCCAGCACTATATCCCCCGGGACAGGGGGCGAGAGTGGCTACACCTTC.

V usage is TRBV19 and J usage is TRBJ2-5; TRBD2 agrees at 12 bases. Per the germline V gene, CDR1 is LNHDA and CDR2 is SQIVND (reference sequence). The CDR3 spans 15 residues. After removal of 6 bases from V and 2 bases from J, the junction contained 4 bases not matched to a gene. The CDR3 is CASRTSGGWQETQYF. DNA of the CDR3: TGTGCCAGTAGAACTAGCGGGGGGTGGCAAGAGACCCAGTACTTC.

This rearrangement joins TRBV7-9 to TRBJ1-3, with no clear D. CDR1 SEHNR and CDR2 FQNEAQ come from the germline V gene (reference sequence). With 5 bases removed from V and 4 bases from J, the gap between germline ends came to 9 bases. This CDR3 is 13 amino acids long. For the CDR3, the DNA is TGTGCCAGCAGCCCCGCCGGGGGAAACACCATATATTTT. It is translated as CASSPAGGNTIYF.